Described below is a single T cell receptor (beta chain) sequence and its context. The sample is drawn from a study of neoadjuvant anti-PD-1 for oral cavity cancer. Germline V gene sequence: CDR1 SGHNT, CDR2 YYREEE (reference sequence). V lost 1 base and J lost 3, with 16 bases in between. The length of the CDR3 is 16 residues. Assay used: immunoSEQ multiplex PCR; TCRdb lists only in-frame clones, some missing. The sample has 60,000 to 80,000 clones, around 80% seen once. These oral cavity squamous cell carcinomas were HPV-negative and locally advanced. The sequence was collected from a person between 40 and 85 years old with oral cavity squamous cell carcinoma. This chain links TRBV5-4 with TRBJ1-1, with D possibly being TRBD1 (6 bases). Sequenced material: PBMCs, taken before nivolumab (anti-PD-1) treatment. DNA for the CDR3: TGTGCCAGCAGCTTGCCGGGGGCAAGAACGCACACTGAAGCTTTCTTT. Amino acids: CASSLPGARTHTEAFF.